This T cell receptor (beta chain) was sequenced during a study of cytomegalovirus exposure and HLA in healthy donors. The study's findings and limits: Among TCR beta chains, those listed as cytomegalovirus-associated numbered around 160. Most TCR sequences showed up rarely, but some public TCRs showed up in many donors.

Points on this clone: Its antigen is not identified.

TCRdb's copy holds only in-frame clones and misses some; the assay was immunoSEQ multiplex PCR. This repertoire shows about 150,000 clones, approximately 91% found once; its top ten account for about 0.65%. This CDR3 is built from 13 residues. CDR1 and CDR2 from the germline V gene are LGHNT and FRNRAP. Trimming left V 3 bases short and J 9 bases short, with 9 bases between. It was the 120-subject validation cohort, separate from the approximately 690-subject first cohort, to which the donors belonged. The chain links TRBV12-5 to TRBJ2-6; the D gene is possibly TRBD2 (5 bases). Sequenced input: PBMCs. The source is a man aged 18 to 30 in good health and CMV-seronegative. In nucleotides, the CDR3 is TGTGCTAGTGGTTTTGACCGGGGCAACGTCCTGACTTTC. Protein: CASGFDRGNVLTF.